This T cell receptor beta chain was observed in a study of blood T cell repertoires in COVID-19. At the level of the study: Sites in the United States, Italy and Spain provided acute and convalescent COVID-19 samples. The analysed material was cDNA or gDNA that came from T cells, B-cell-depleted T cells, or PBMCs.

After removal of 5 bases from V and 6 bases from J, the junction contained 10 bases not matched to a gene. This CDR3 contains 16 residues. CDR1 and CDR2 from the germline V gene are LNHDA and SQIVND (reference sequence). Methods used by the authors: The authors estimated nucleated cell counts from reference gene primer amplification. The table came from immunoSEQ multiplex PCR; TCRdb's copy has only in-frame clones and leaves some out. V and J calls and clone size come straight from that table; D and trimming were deduced from the DNA. The sample shows fewer than 20,000 clones, roughly 84% of them seen only once.

The rearrangement joins TRBV19 to TRBJ2-2, with 9 bases that match TRBD1. Input material: peripheral blood. The receptor's source is a human donor with active COVID-19. The donor label of this sample is uncertain. This CDR3 reads CASSDRGTFMAGELFF. For the CDR3, the DNA is TGTGCCAGTAGTGACAGGGGGACTTTTATGGCCGGGGAGCTGTTTTTT.